The 8 T cell receptor beta chains listed next were all sequenced from one sample in a study of glioma-infiltrating T cells (dated by TCRdb to 2016 to 2017). Sequenced using an Illumina MiSeq. The iRepertoire nested amplicon-rescue multiplex PCR (arm-PCR) platform was used to amplify TCR alpha and beta CDR3 regions from RNA. TCRdb trimmed the raw reads at Q25, called clones with MiXCR and kept productive beta chains. Here each entry gathers all rows of one CDR3 protein and keeps the most common genes and DNA. The sample has 300,000 to 450,000 distinct CDR3 sequences on record, around 45% of them singletons. The ten most abundant clones make up around 11% of the sample. The material sequenced was glioma tissue, nonneoplastic brain tissue, or PBMCs (not recorded which). The receptors come from a human donor with low-grade glioma or glioblastoma, undergoing nonglioma brain surgery, or in good health (not recorded which).

As to this clonotype: At one boundary the junction diverges from the germline segment, which might be a read error. The CDR3 nucleotides are TGCAGTGGGGAACGGGACAACAAAAGCATTCAGTACTTC. Its protein is CSGERDNKSIQYF. The chain joins TRBV20-1 to TRBJ2-4; possible D gene TRBD1, 6 bases. Germline V gives CDR1 DFQATT, CDR2 SNEGSKA (reference sequence). The CDR3 is 13 amino acids.

This clonotype showed up many times. The chain employs TRBV4-1 and TRBJ2-1, with 7 bases that match TRBD1. CDR1 is MGHRA and CDR2 is YSYEKL in the germline V gene. Germline trimming cut 4 bases from V and 2 bases from J; bases unmatched to any gene: 11. This CDR3 is 17 amino acids long. The CDR3 loop is CASSPDPIQGPYNEQFF. The CDR3 DNA sequence: TGCGCCAGCAGCCCGGACCCGATACAGGGGCCCTACAATGAGCAGTTCTTC.

Turning to this clonotype: Being one base from a much bigger clone, this may be a read error. The chain carries TRBV27 and TRBJ1-5; D is possibly TRBD1 (6 bases). Looked up from germline, CDR1 is MNHEY and CDR2 is SMNVEV (reference sequence). The CDR3 extends over 14 amino acids. The CDR3 is CASRVAQGNQSQHF. CDR3 in DNA: TGTGCCAGCCGCGTGGCACAGGGCAATCAGTCCCAGCATTTT.

This clonotype showed up just a few times. J is TRBJ2-2 and V is TRBV20-1, with TRBD1 matching over 10 bases. The CDR3 is made up of 19 amino acids. The junction had 18 bases not matched to a gene; V was cut back by 1 base and J by 7 bases. Looked up from germline, CDR1 is DFQATT and CDR2 is SNEGSKA (reference sequence). Here the CDR3 reads CSARGGSGQGTSWDGELFF. In DNA, the CDR3 is TGCAGTGCTAGAGGGGGATCGGGACAGGGGACATCCTGGGACGGGGAGCTGTTTTTT.

As for this clonotype: This may come from a read error, since a much larger clone is one base off. The CDR3 here is CSGKDRGYNSPLNF. The DNA for the CDR3 is TGCAGTGGAAAGGACAGGGGATATAATTCACCCCTCAACTTT. The V and J genes are TRBV20-1 and TRBJ1-6, with TRBD1 matching 9 bases. CDR3 size: 14 residues. Germline assignment: CDR1 DFQATT and CDR2 SNEGSKA (reference sequence).

This clonotype appeared many times. The chain is built from TRBV6-5 and TRBJ2-7; 8 bases line up with TRBD2. V lost 0 bases, J lost 2 bases, and 12 bases stayed unmatched. The CDR3 covers 18 residues. CDR1 MNHEY and CDR2 SVGAGI come from the germline V gene. The CDR3 sequence: CASSYSTGGTRGAYEQYF. Here the CDR3 DNA reads TGTGCCAGCAGTTACTCGACGGGCGGGACTAGGGGCGCCTACGAGCAGTACTTC.

This clonotype was counted ten times or more. The chain uses TRBV28 and TRBJ2-1, with TRBD2 matching 14 bases. After removal of 4 bases from V and 7 bases from J, the junction contained 6 bases not matched to a gene. Germline V lookup: CDR1 MDHEN, CDR2 SYDVKM. The CDR3 is 16 residues long. The CDR3 sequence is CASSSRLAGGENEQFF. The CDR3 DNA sequence: TGTGCCAGCAGTTCCAGACTAGCGGGAGGGGAAAATGAGCAGTTCTTC. The whole variable domain, filled in from reference TRBV28 and TRBJ2-1, reads DVKVTQSSRYLVKRTGEKVFLECVQDMDHENMFWYRQDPGLGLRLIYFSYDVKMKEKGDIPEGYSVSREKKERFSLILESASTNQTSMYLCASSSRLAGGENEQFFGPGTRLTVL.

This clonotype was counted only a few times. The V gene is TRBV4-1, the J gene TRBJ2-7; TRBD1 aligns across 9 bases. The V and J ends lost 6 bases and 3 bases, in that order; junction bases with no gene match: 6. Germline assignment: CDR1 MGHRA and CDR2 YSYEKL. This CDR3 has 14 residues. CDR3 coding DNA: TGCGCCAGCAGATGGGGACAGGGTGACTACGAGCAGTACTTC. Translated: CASRWGQGDYEQYF.